The 21 T cell receptor beta chains below come from one sample, sequenced in a study of Ad26.COV2.S vaccination and SARS-CoV-2 variants. Treatment reported: some 20 received Ad26.COV2.S at low or high dose, single or two shots; several received placebo; per-sample allocation not given. The samples were gathered on day 63 after the first injection of vaccine or placebo. Repertoires were generated with immunoSEQ multiplex PCR, while TCRdb's copy carries only in-frame clones and drops some. Of about 350,000 clones detected, around 83% appear once; the ten largest clones hold about 3.5%. The material was peripheral blood, obtained in a trial of Ad26.COV2.S vaccine versus placebo. These receptors originate from a person aged 18 to 65 who received the Ad26.COV2.S COVID-19 vaccine or a placebo.

J is TRBJ2-7 and V is TRBV11-3, with TRBD2 matching 7 bases. The junction had 6 bases not matched to a gene; V was cut back by 4 bases and J by 3 bases. Germline V gives CDR1 SGHNT, CDR2 YENEEA. This CDR3 is built from 14 residues. CDR3 amino acids: CASSSPGRRYEQYF. The CDR3 DNA reads TGTGCCAGCAGCTCCCCCGGGAGGCGCTACGAGCAGTACTTC.

The V call is TRBV12-2, the J call TRBJ2-6. TRBV12-2 represents a pseudogene. This CDR3 contains 19 residues. CDR3 sequence (DNA): TGTGCAAGTCGCTTAGAGGACGGACGACTGAGCTCTGGGGCCAACGTCCTGACTTTC. It is translated as CASRLEDGRLSSGANVLTF.

The chain has TRBV3-1 (or the pseudogene TRBV3-2) and TRBJ1-6, with TRBD1 identical over 11 bases. V was clipped by 4 bases and J by 8 bases; unmatched bases: 10. This CDR3 has 17 amino acids. CDR1 and CDR2 (germline): LGHDT, YNNKEL (reference sequence). The chain's CDR3 is CASSLPGQGGRDSPLHF. The CDR3 coding sequence is TGTGCCAGCAGCCTGCCGGGACAGGGGGGCAGGGATTCACCCCTCCACTTT.

This chain joins TRBV19 and TRBJ2-7, with D unclear. Trimming removed 6 bases at V and 5 bases at J, with 14 bases between. This CDR3 has 13 amino acids. Germline CDR1 is LNHDA and CDR2 is SQIVND (reference sequence). CDR3 sequence (DNA): TGTGCCAGTAGGGCCAGCCTGGGGAACGAGCAGTACTTC. It is translated as CASRASLGNEQYF.

V is TRBV10-3 and J is TRBJ2-5; TRBD1 matches at 7 bases. V was clipped by 3 bases and J by 2 bases; unmatched bases: 3. The germline CDR1 and CDR2 sequences are ENHRY and SYGVKD. The CDR3 extends over 14 amino acids. DNA of the CDR3: TGTGCCATCAGTGATGGCAGGGGGCAAGAGACCCAGTACTTC. It translates to CAISDGRGQETQYF.

The chain has TRBV28 and TRBJ1-4; D possibly corresponds to TRBD1 (5 bases). Germline CDR1 MDHEN, CDR2 SYDVKM. This CDR3 spans 17 amino acids. The V gene lost 2 bases and the J gene lost 3 bases, with 16 bases spanning the gap. CDR3 in DNA: TGTGCCAGCAGTTTACAAACTTCAGGGACTCCTAATGAAAAACTGTTTTTT. Residues: CASSLQTSGTPNEKLFF.

The chain links TRBV6-5 to TRBJ1-2; TRBD1 agrees at 9 bases. This CDR3 comprises 13 residues. V lost 6 bases and J lost 8; bases outside the gene matches: 7. CDR1 and CDR2 (germline): MNHEY, SVGAGI. The CDR3 DNA sequence: TGTGCCAGCAGCATCGGACAGGGGCAGGGCTACACCTTC. This encodes CASSIGQGQGYTF.

This chain connects TRBV5-4 to TRBJ2-3; D unclear. Germline-derived CDR1 and CDR2 are SGHNT and YYREEE (reference sequence). Trimming took off 4 bases at V and 2 bases at J, with 11 bases between the two ends. The CDR3 contains 14 residues. The CDR3 sequence is CASSPGWDTDTQYF. The CDR3 DNA reads TGTGCCAGCAGCCCCGGATGGGACACAGATACGCAGTATTTT.

In its sample, this clone was seen a few times. This chain uses TRBV7-9 with TRBJ1-5, with 10 bases matching TRBD1. Trimming cost V 8 bases and J 6 bases; bases outside gene matches: 1. CDR1 and CDR2 from the germline V gene are SEHNR and FQNEAQ (reference sequence). The CDR3 is 12 residues long. The CDR3 loop is CASGQGVQPQHF. The CDR3 DNA sequence: TGTGCCAGCGGACAGGGGGTTCAGCCCCAGCATTTT.

This rearrangement joins TRBV7-2 to TRBJ2-7; a weak D match, TRBD1 (6 bases). Trimming left V 1 base short and J 3 bases short, with 13 bases between. CDR3 length: 15 amino acids. Germline values: CDR1 SGHTA, CDR2 FQGNSA. DNA of the CDR3: TGTGCCAGCAGCTTAGAGCGACAGGCCTTCTACGAGCAGTACTTC. It codes for CASSLERQAFYEQYF. The entire variable domain, with the rest obtained from reference TRBV7-2 and TRBJ2-7, is as follows: GAGVSQSPSNKVTEKGKDVELRCDPISGHTALYWYRQSLGQGLEFLIYFQGNSAPDKSGLPSDRFSAERTGGSVSTLTIQRTQQEDSAVYLCASSLERQAFYEQYFGPGTRLTVT.

The J gene is TRBJ2-1, the V gene TRBV3-1 (or the pseudogene TRBV3-2); D gene uncertain. V lost 1 base and J lost 5, with 6 bases in between. CDR1 is LGHDT and CDR2 is YNNKEL in the germline V gene (reference sequence). The CDR3 extends over 13 amino acids. As DNA, the CDR3 is TGTGCCAGCAGCCAAGTACGGGACAATGAGCAGTTCTTC. Translated, it gives CASSQVRDNEQFF.

In DNA, the CDR3 is TGTGCCAGCAGCTCTAGACAGGGGGCGGCCGGTGGCTACACCTTC. Protein product: CASSSRQGAAGGYTF. The V and J genes are TRBV11-2 and TRBJ1-2; 10 bases match TRBD1. CDR1 is SGHAT and CDR2 is FQNNGV in the germline V gene. V gave up 4 bases and J gave up 7 bases; unmatched junction bases: 9. The CDR3 is made up of 15 amino acids.

The chain combines TRBV9 with TRBJ2-3; 8 bases match TRBD2. V shed 4 bases and J 4 bases; nucleotides not matched to a gene: 11. The CDR3 loop spans 16 amino acids. From germline, CDR1 is SGDLS and CDR2 YYNGEE. CDR3 DNA: TGTGCCAGCAGCAAGGACCCGGACGGGGGGGCAGATACGCAGTATTTT. Translating it yields CASSKDPDGGADTQYF.

This chain links TRBV7-2 with TRBJ1-5; 7 nucleotides agree with TRBD1. Germline V lookup: CDR1 SGHTA, CDR2 FQGNSA. This CDR3 comprises 16 residues. V lost 2 bases and J lost 5; bases outside the gene matches: 9. The CDR3 protein is CASSLLGRGAYQPQHF. The DNA of the CDR3 is TGTGCCAGCAGCTTATTGGGCAGGGGGGCCTATCAGCCCCAGCATTTT. The entire variable domain, with the rest obtained from reference TRBV7-2 and TRBJ1-5, is as follows: GAGVSQSPSNKVTEKGKDVELRCDPISGHTALYWYRQSLGQGLEFLIYFQGNSAPDKSGLPSDRFSAERTGGSVSTLTIQRTQQEDSAVYLCASSLLGRGAYQPQHFGDGTRLSIL.

This sequence joins TRBV6-4 and TRBJ2-2; D is undetermined. CDR1 and CDR2 from the germline V gene are MRHNA and SNTAGT. V was shortened by 6 bases and J by 1 base, with 9 bases between the two germline ends. CDR3 length: 14 amino acids. This chain's CDR3 is CASSVRQNTGELFF. In nucleotides, the CDR3 is TGTGCCAGCAGCGTCAGACAGAACACCGGGGAGCTGTTTTTT.

The V gene is TRBV10-1, the J gene TRBJ2-3; D tentatively fits TRBD1 or TRBD2 (6 bases each). The CDR3 is 13 residues long. Trimming removed 6 bases at V and 9 bases at J, with 16 bases between. The V gene's germline CDR1 is WNHNN and CDR2 SYGVQD (reference sequence). This chain's CDR3 is CASRGARGETQYF. CDR3 nucleotides: TGCGCCAGCAGGGGGGCGCGGGGTGAGACGCAGTATTTT.

The chain carries TRBV12-3 or TRBV12-4 and TRBJ1-1; D is unresolved. CDR3 length: 13 residues. Trimming pared 1 base from V and 0 bases from J, leaving 3 bases between. In DNA form, the CDR3 reads TGTGCCAGCAGTTTAGACATGAACACTGAAGCTTTCTTT. Translating it yields CASSLDMNTEAFF.

This chain links TRBV7-2 with TRBJ2-1; tentatively, D is TRBD2 (6 bases). V lost 5 bases and J lost 6, with 17 bases in between. The germline V gene has CDR1 SGHTA and CDR2 FQGNSA. The CDR3 spans 15 residues. CDR3 in amino acids: CASSQMAMGGNEQFF. CDR3 bases: TGTGCCAGCAGCCAGATGGCAATGGGGGGCAATGAGCAGTTCTTC.

This chain uses TRBV5-4 with TRBJ2-1, with 7 bases identical to TRBD1. V gave up 1 base and J gave up 0 bases; unmatched junction bases: 1. Germline V CDR1 and CDR2: SGHNT, YYREEE (reference sequence). This CDR3 has 15 amino acids. The CDR3, as DNA: TGTGCCAGCAGCTTGACAGGGGACTCCTACAATGAGCAGTTCTTC. This gives the protein CASSLTGDSYNEQFF.

This sequence joins TRBV18 and TRBJ2-1; D may be TRBD2 (5 bases). V shed 2 bases and J shed 6 bases, with 14 bases lying between them. CDR1 is KGHSH, CDR2 LQKENI, per germline. CDR3 length: 15 amino acids. The CDR3: CASSPSAGFGNEQFF. CDR3 DNA sequence: TGTGCCAGCTCACCATCTGCGGGTTTCGGCAATGAGCAGTTCTTC.

The genes are TRBV2 and TRBJ1-3; a possible D gene is TRBD1 (6 bases). The CDR3 length is 16 residues. V dropped 1 base and J dropped 1 base, with 11 bases sitting between them. CDR1 is SNHLY, CDR2 FYNNEI, per germline. For the CDR3, the DNA is TGTGCCAGCAGTGAAGACAGGGCAAATTCTGGAAACACCATATATTTT. Amino acids: CASSEDRANSGNTIYF.